The 24 T cell receptor beta chains listed next were all sequenced from one sample in a study of control samples from healthy donors and cancer patients. Method: immunoSEQ multiplex PCR; TCRdb's copy keeps in-frame clones and lacks some. The profile shows under 130,000 clones, roughly four fifths of them singletons. Material: blood. The receptors originated from a woman aged 50 to 65 in good health.

This clone was counted a few times. This chain connects TRBV6-5 to TRBJ1-5, with a tentative D call TRBD1 (6 bases). CDR1 and CDR2 from the germline V gene are MNHEY and SVGAGI. Trimming pared 11 bases from V and 4 bases from J, leaving 15 bases between. CDR3 length equals 13 residues. The CDR3 spells CAGGEQVNQPQHF. As DNA, the CDR3 is TGTGCCGGGGGCGAACAGGTTAATCAGCCCCAGCATTTT.

The V gene is TRBV9, the J gene TRBJ1-1, with a weak D call TRBD1 (6 bases). This CDR3 has 14 residues. Trimming cost V 3 bases and J 5 bases, with 14 bases left between them. Germline assignment: CDR1 SGDLS and CDR2 YYNGEE. CDR3 in amino acids: CASSAQLQGTEAFF. CDR3 nucleotide sequence: TGTGCCAGCAGCGCGCAATTACAGGGTACTGAAGCTTTCTTT.

V is TRBV11-2 and J is TRBJ1-1; no reliable D call. Germline lookup yields CDR1 SGHAT and CDR2 FQNNGV. The CDR3 is 13 residues long. Trimming pared 4 bases from V and 11 bases from J, leaving 17 bases between. Here the CDR3 DNA reads TGTGCCAGCAGCTCGAATTCGGTGTCGCATGCTTTCTTT. Translation: CASSSNSVSHAFF.

The chain joins TRBV28 to TRBJ2-5; the D gene could be TRBD1 or TRBD2 (6 bases each). Germline CDR1 reads MDHEN; CDR2 reads SYDVKM. This CDR3 region has 15 residues. Between the trimmed V and J ends, which lost 4 bases and 5 bases, there was a span of 17 bases. DNA of the CDR3: TGTGCCAGCAGTTGGGGAAGGGGGGCTTTGGAGACCCAGTACTTC. This codes for CASSWGRGALETQYF.

The chain has TRBV7-6 and TRBJ2-7, with D perhaps TRBD2 (5 bases). Between the trimmed V and J ends, which lost 5 bases and 5 bases, there was a span of 13 bases. Germline V lookup: CDR1 SGHVS, CDR2 FNYEAQ. This CDR3 spans 13 amino acids. CDR3 sequence reads: CASSEPPGDEQYF. Written as DNA, the CDR3 is TGTGCCAGCAGCGAACCGCCCGGGGACGAGCAGTACTTC.

This clone is a singleton in its sample. The chain links TRBV7-3 to TRBJ2-5; TRBD2 aligns across 8 bases. Per germline, CDR1 SGHTA and CDR2 FQGTGA. This CDR3 comprises 16 residues. The ends lost 5 bases at V and 5 bases at J; junction bases unmatched: 13. The CDR3 here is CASSPTGRGSMETQYF. CDR3 bases: TGTGCCAGCAGCCCCACCGGGAGGGGGAGTATGGAGACCCAGTACTTC.

The V gene is TRBV7-3, the J gene TRBJ2-1; D call uncertain. Germline V gene sequence: CDR1 SGHTA, CDR2 FQGTGA. Trimming took off 1 base at V and 7 bases at J, with 8 bases between the two ends. CDR3 length: 13 residues. CDR3 protein: CASSLIGPNEQFF. DNA of the CDR3: TGTGCCAGCAGCTTAATAGGGCCTAATGAGCAGTTCTTC.

This clone has more than one count but fewer than ten. The J gene is TRBJ2-5, the V gene TRBV19; the D gene is possibly TRBD1 (6 bases). The CDR3 runs 13 residues. Trimming cost V 1 base and J 4 bases, with 7 bases left between them. The V gene's germline CDR1 is LNHDA and CDR2 SQIVND (reference sequence). CDR3 nucleotide sequence: TGTGCCAGTAGTATAGGCAGGGGAGAGACCCAGTACTTC. Amino acid sequence: CASSIGRGETQYF.

The rearrangement uses TRBV6-1 and TRBJ2-2; perhaps TRBD2 as D (6 bases). V lost 0 bases to trimming and J lost 4 bases, with 12 bases between them. Germline assignment: CDR1 MNHNS and CDR2 SASEGT. The CDR3 covers 16 residues. CDR3 DNA: TGTGCCAGCAGTGAAGCGCCGGGGGTTACCACCGGGGAGCTGTTTTTT. This sequence encodes CASSEAPGVTTGELFF.

The rearrangement joins TRBV11-3 to TRBJ1-1; 9 positions agree with TRBD1. Germline assignment: CDR1 SGHNT and CDR2 YENEEA. This CDR3 has 14 residues. Unmatched junction bases numbered 2, after V lost 5 bases and J lost 1 base. This CDR3 is CASSVGQGNTEAFF. DNA for the CDR3: TGTGCCAGCAGCGTGGGACAGGGGAACACTGAAGCTTTCTTT.

The chain combines TRBV24-1 with TRBJ2-7; D is unclear. Trimming cost V 5 bases and J 3 bases, with 4 bases left between them. The CDR3 sequence is 11 residues long. Germline CDR1 reads KGHDR; CDR2 reads SFDVKD. CDR3 amino acids: CATSGGYEQYF. The CDR3 bases are TGTGCCACCAGTGGAGGCTACGAGCAGTACTTC.

The chain couples TRBV11-2 to TRBJ1-2; D might be TRBD1 (5 bases). The CDR3 consists of 14 residues. Per germline, CDR1 SGHAT and CDR2 FQNNGV. Trimming cost V 4 bases and J 4 bases, with 13 bases left between them. DNA of the CDR3: TGTGCCAGCAGCTCGGGGGTTGTTCCCTATGGCTACACCTTC. Amino acids: CASSSGVVPYGYTF.

The rearrangement links TRBV10-2 to TRBJ2-4; D gene unclear. V was pared by 10 bases and J by 0 bases, with 10 bases between. The germline gives CDR1 WSHSY, CDR2 SAAADI. The CDR3 is 13 amino acids. As DNA, the CDR3 is TGCGCCACCCTGGAGCTAGCCAAAAACATTCAGTACTTC. Translation gives CATLELAKNIQYF.

This clone showed up just a few times. The chain couples TRBV25-1 to TRBJ1-1; D is perhaps TRBD1 (6 bases). Trimming removed 4 bases from V and 2 bases from J, with 11 bases in between. The germline CDR1 and CDR2 sequences are MGHDK and SYGVNS. This CDR3 has 14 amino acids. The CDR3 DNA reads as TGTGCCAGCAGTGCTGGGACATCCAACACTGAAGCTTTCTTT. It codes for CASSAGTSNTEAFF.

The chain links TRBV7-9 to TRBJ1-2; D possibly corresponds to TRBD1 (6 bases). The CDR3 spans 12 residues. Trimming cost V 5 bases and J 7 bases, with 11 bases left between them. The germline CDR1 and CDR2 sequences are SEHNR and FQNEAQ (reference sequence). The DNA for the CDR3 is TGTGCCAGCAGCCTAGAACAGGGTGGCTACACCTTC. Protein product: CASSLEQGGYTF.

The table lists this clone with a count of one. This rearrangement joins TRBV19 to TRBJ1-4; 12 bases line up with TRBD1. V was clipped by 4 bases and J by 13 bases; unmatched bases: 10. The CDR3 spans 15 residues. Germline CDR1 reads LNHDA; CDR2 reads SQIVND (reference sequence). The DNA for the CDR3 is TGTGCCAGTAGTACCGGGACAGGGGGCTCCCGGGGACTGTTTTTT. Its translation: CASSTGTGGSRGLFF.

The chain couples TRBV11-3 to TRBJ2-7; 12 bases fit TRBD2. Germline values: CDR1 SGHNT, CDR2 YENEEA. The CDR3 covers 16 residues. V dropped 5 bases and J dropped 2; count of bases not matched to a gene: 7. CDR3 nucleotides: TGTGCCAGCAGCCTAAGGACTAGCGGGATTACCTACGAGCAGTACTTC. The encoded protein is CASSLRTSGITYEQYF.

The J gene is TRBJ2-3, the V gene TRBV6-2 or TRBV6-3; D possibly corresponds to TRBD2 (7 bases). Trimming cost V 2 bases and J 2 bases, with 11 bases left between them. Germline V gene lookup returns CDR1 MNHEY and CDR2 SVGEGT. The CDR3 runs 15 residues. The CDR3 DNA follows: TGTGCCAGCAGTTACGCGGGGGCCTCCACAGATACGCAGTATTTT. Translating it yields CASSYAGASTDTQYF.

The sample holds one count of this clone. The chain joins TRBV7-8 to TRBJ1-5; D call uncertain. CDR3 size: 14 residues. Trimming left V 2 bases short and J 5 bases short, with 10 bases between. CDR1 is SGHVS, CDR2 FQNEAQ, per germline. This CDR3 reads CASSLNGIHQPQHF. In DNA, the CDR3 is TGTGCCAGCAGCTTAAACGGGATCCATCAGCCCCAGCATTTT.

The chain carries TRBV5-5 and TRBJ2-7; D unclear. The length of the CDR3 is 12 residues. Germline loops: CDR1 SGHKS, CDR2 YYEKEE (reference sequence). The V end lost 0 bases, the J end lost 5 bases, and 6 bases lay between the germline ends. CDR3 sequence reads: CASSLVSHEQYF. Here the CDR3 DNA reads TGTGCCAGCAGCTTGGTGTCTCACGAGCAGTACTTC.

The chain combines TRBV7-2 with TRBJ2-4; the D gene could be TRBD1 or TRBD2 (6 bases each). Trimming cost V 2 bases and J 5 bases, with 7 bases left between them. The CDR3 extends over 13 amino acids. Germline CDR1 and CDR2: SGHTA and FQGNSA. The CDR3 region is CASSLRGENIQYF. The CDR3 coding sequence is TGTGCCAGCAGCTTAAGGGGGGAAAACATTCAGTACTTC.

This chain links TRBV7-3 with TRBJ1-3; 10 nucleotides align to TRBD1. V trimming: 4 bases; J trimming: 3 bases; junction bases outside the gene matches: 3. The CDR3 consists of 15 residues. Per germline, CDR1 SGHTA and CDR2 FQGTGA. The CDR3 loop reads CASSSTGGVGNTIYF. The DNA of the CDR3 is TGTGCCAGCAGCTCGACAGGGGGCGTTGGAAACACCATATATTTT.

The chain employs TRBV18 and TRBJ1-4, with 9 bases identical to TRBD1. Germline V CDR1 and CDR2: KGHSH, LQKENI. The CDR3 sequence is 15 residues long. Trimming cost V 1 base and J 7 bases; bases outside gene matches: 4. The CDR3 nucleotides are TGTGCCAGCTCACCACGACAGGGGGACGGTGAAAAACTGTTTTTT. Encoded protein: CASSPRQGDGEKLFF. Full variable domain (rest looked up from reference TRBV18 and TRBJ1-4): NAGVMQNPRHLVRRRGQEARLRCSPMKGHSHVYWYRQLPEEGLKFMVYLQKENIIDESGMPKERFSAEFPKEGPSILRIQQVVRGDSAAYFCASSPRQGDGEKLFFGSGTQLSVL.

This clone has just one count. The chain recombines TRBV5-1 with TRBJ2-1, with 8 nucleotides matching TRBD1. Per germline, CDR1 SGHRS and CDR2 YFSETQ. The CDR3 runs to 15 residues. V was clipped by 0 bases and J by 7 bases; unmatched bases: 6. The CDR3 DNA sequence: TGCGCCAGCAGCTTGGCAGGACAGGGCGGGAATGAGCAGTTCTTC. It is translated as CASSLAGQGGNEQFF.